These 8 T cell receptor beta chains originate from one sample sequenced in a study of post-analysis software for immune sequencing data (dated by TCRdb to the mid-2010s). Study-wide conclusions, independent of this receptor: Patients showed significantly higher frequencies than controls for a handful of TRBV segments, among them TRBV5-6, TRBV5-1 and TRBV20-1.

These receptors' targets are unknown. Library preparation used PCR. The reads were generated on an Illumina HiSeq 2500. To reduce PCR and sequencing biases, unique molecular identifiers were incorporated into the TCR beta cDNA libraries. TCRdb cleaned the public reads at Q25 with fastp, built clones with MiXCR and kept in-frame beta chains. For every CDR3 protein sequence, its rows merge into one entry that carries the most common genes and DNA. Counted in this sample were about 680,000 distinct CDR3 sequences; over 45% of them appeared once. The top ten hold 11% of the sample. Sequenced: blood. These receptors originate from a girl between 2 and 10 years old with multiple sclerosis.

The V call is TRBV6-2 or TRBV6-3, the J call TRBJ2-7; perhaps TRBD1 as D (5 bases). The CDR3 consists of 15 residues. Between the trimmed V and J ends, which lost 7 bases and 3 bases, there was a span of 19 bases. CDR1 and CDR2 from the germline V gene are MNHEY and SVGEGT. The CDR3 protein is CASNSPGRAVYEQYF. CDR3 in DNA: TGTGCCAGCAATTCTCCGGGCAGGGCCGTCTACGAGCAGTACTTC.

This chain joins TRBV6-2 or TRBV6-3 and TRBJ2-6; 9 bases are a match to TRBD1. Germline trimming cut 4 bases from V and 0 bases from J; bases unmatched to any gene: 7. Germline V gives CDR1 MNHEY, CDR2 SVGEGT. The CDR3 spans 18 residues. CDR3 in amino acids: CASSSAGTGFSGANVLTF. CDR3 nucleotides: TGTGCCAGCAGTTCCGCCGGGACAGGGTTCTCTGGGGCCAACGTCCTGACTTTC.

This clonotype was seen a single time. The J gene is TRBJ2-7, the V gene TRBV11-2, with 9 bases lining up with TRBD1. V was pared by 4 bases and J by 5 bases, with 12 bases of the junction left unmatched. Germline V gene sequence: CDR1 SGHAT, CDR2 FQNNGV. The CDR3 runs to 16 residues. CDR3 residues: CASSYPITGGTHEQYF. The CDR3 DNA reads TGTGCCAGCAGCTATCCCATTACAGGGGGCACCCACGAGCAGTACTTC.

CDR3 in DNA: TGTGCCACCTTCGCCGTCCGGGAACCCGCTAACTATGGCTACACCTTC. Encoded protein: CATFAVREPANYGYTF. The chain uses TRBV13 and TRBJ1-2; D remains unclear. Germline CDR1 is PRHDT and CDR2 is FYEKMQ (reference sequence). V was trimmed by 10 bases and J by 0 bases, leaving 21 bases between them. CDR3 length: 16 residues.

The rearrangement links TRBV7-9 to TRBJ2-2; D perhaps matches TRBD1 (5 bases). The CDR3 consists of 14 residues. Per the germline V gene, CDR1 is SEHNR and CDR2 is FQNEAQ (reference sequence). V was trimmed by 3 bases and J by 5 bases, leaving 10 bases between them. The CDR3 sequence is CASSFGHTTGELFF. CDR3 nucleotide sequence: TGTGCCAGCAGCTTCGGACACACGACCGGGGAGCTGTTTTTT.

Only a few counts were recorded for this clonotype. This chain uses TRBV6-6 with TRBJ2-1; a possible D gene is TRBD1 (6 bases). Trimming removed 8 bases at V and 4 bases at J, with 21 bases between. The CDR3 covers 16 residues. Germline-derived CDR1 and CDR2 are MNHNY and SVGAGI (reference sequence). As DNA, the CDR3 is TGTGCCAGCCCCCAGTCGTGGGACATCGAGTACAATGAGCAGTTCTTC. This sequence encodes CASPQSWDIEYNEQFF.

The chain uses TRBV2 and TRBJ2-1; 7 nucleotides line up with TRBD2. The CDR3 covers 11 residues. CDR1 SNHLY and CDR2 FYNNEI come from the germline V gene. The trim removed 8 bases at V and 13 bases at J, leaving 8 bases unmatched. CDR3 in amino acids: CASGGSSGQFF. The CDR3 nucleotides are TGTGCCAGCGGCGGCTCTAGCGGACAGTTCTTC.

This clonotype was seen only a few times. The CDR3 DNA follows: TGTGCCATCAGGCCACTGACAGGGACCGACGAGCAGTACTTC. The encoded protein is CAIRPLTGTDEQYF. The chain carries TRBV10-3 and TRBJ2-7; 7 bases are a match to TRBD1. Trimming cost V 6 bases and J 5 bases; bases outside gene matches: 10. Germline CDR1 reads ENHRY; CDR2 reads SYGVKD. This CDR3 is 14 amino acids long.